The 11 T cell receptor beta chains listed next were all sequenced from one sample in a study of cytomegalovirus exposure and HLA in healthy donors. This PCR relied on a set of 60 Vbeta primers and 13 Jbeta primers. The data were produced by immunoSEQ multiplex PCR, yet TCRdb's version contains in-frame clones alone and is incomplete. The table has 150,000 to 200,000 clones, around 80% seen once; the top ten hold around 1%. The sequenced sample was PBMCs. The receptors were sampled from a woman between 35 and 50 years old in good health and CMV-seronegative.

The gene calls are TRBV5-6 and TRBJ2-1, with D perhaps TRBD1 (6 bases). This CDR3 has 17 amino acids. Trimming left V 2 bases short and J 8 bases short, with 23 bases between. Germline CDR1 and CDR2: SGHDT and YYEEEE. The CDR3 spells CASSFIAQGPLRDEQFF. CDR3 nucleotide sequence: TGTGCCAGCAGCTTCATTGCACAGGGACCCCTGCGGGATGAGCAGTTCTTC. Supplemented by reference TRBV5-6 and TRBJ2-1, the full variable domain reads DAGVTQSPTHLIKTRGQQVTLRCSPKSGHDTVSWYQQALGQGPQFIFQYYEEEERQRGNFPDRFSGHQFPNYSSELNVNALLLGDSALYLCASSFIAQGPLRDEQFFGPGTRLTVL.

About this clone itself: At one boundary the junction diverges from the germline segment, which might be a read error. This rearrangement joins TRBV7-2 to TRBJ1-2; TRBD1 matches 9 bases. The CDR3 extends over 16 amino acids. Germline V gene sequence: CDR1 SGHTA, CDR2 FQGNSA. The CDR3 DNA reads TGTGCCAGCAGCTCCCCCAGGACAGGGGAAATATATGGCTACATCTTC. Translation gives CASSSPRTGEIYGYIF. Full variable domain (remainder filled in from reference TRBV7-2 and TRBJ1-2): GAGVSQSPSNKVTEKGKDVELRCDPISGHTALYWYRQSLGQGLEFLIYFQGNSAPDKSGLPSDRFSAERTGGSVSTLTIQRTQQEDSAVYLCASSSPRTGEIYGYIFGSGTRLTVV.

This clone was recorded once. CDR3 DNA sequence: TGTGCCAGCAGCTTAGATGAGACTAGCCATGAGCAGTTCTTC. Protein product: CASSLDETSHEQFF. This chain uses TRBV7-9 with TRBJ2-1; 7 nucleotides line up with TRBD2. The CDR3 runs to 14 residues. V was pared by 1 base and J by 8 bases, with 5 bases of the junction left unmatched. In germline, CDR1 is SEHNR, CDR2 FQNEAQ (reference sequence).

The genes are TRBV19 and TRBJ2-7; 9 bases align to TRBD1. In germline, CDR1 is LNHDA, CDR2 SQIVND (reference sequence). This CDR3 is 15 amino acids long. V shed 3 bases, J shed 2 bases, and the junction held 5 bases outside the gene matches. The CDR3 DNA follows: TGTGCCAGTAGTATCAGTTGGGACAGGGCCTACGAGCAGTACTTC. The encoded protein is CASSISWDRAYEQYF.

The chain is built from TRBV5-5 and TRBJ1-5; TRBD1 is a possible D gene (5 bases). Germline loops: CDR1 SGHKS, CDR2 YYEKEE (reference sequence). CDR3 length equals 13 residues. The V end lost 2 bases, the J end lost 7 bases, and 10 bases lay between the germline ends. DNA of the CDR3: TGTGCCAGCAGCTTCCAGGGCCAGCAGCCCCAGCATTTT. Protein: CASSFQGQQPQHF.

The chain has TRBV5-1 and TRBJ1-1; D uncertain. This CDR3 has 15 residues. The V gene's germline CDR1 is SGHRS and CDR2 YFSETQ. Trimming cost V 1 base and J 7 bases, with 17 bases left between them. The CDR3 spells CASSLFSSSLYEAFF. The CDR3 nucleotides read TGCGCCAGCAGCTTGTTTAGCAGCTCGCTATATGAAGCTTTCTTT.

The V call is TRBV19, the J call TRBJ1-2; 7 bases are shared with TRBD1. In germline, CDR1 is LNHDA, CDR2 SQIVND (reference sequence). Unmatched junction bases numbered 14, after V lost 1 base and J lost 3 bases. There are 18 residues in the CDR3. CDR3 DNA: TGTGCCAGTAGTATAGGGGGGGACGGACAGGCAGTTTACTATGGCTACACCTTC. Protein sequence: CASSIGGDGQAVYYGYTF. Looking up the rest from reference TRBV19 and TRBJ1-2 gives the full variable domain: DGGITQSPKYLFRKEGQNVTLSCEQNLNHDAMYWYRQDPGQGLRLIYYSQIVNDFQKGDIAEGYSVSREKKESFPLTVTSAQKNPTAFYLCASSIGGDGQAVYYGYTFGSGTRLTVV.

Note on this clone: One junction end does not reproduce the germline sequence, and a read error may be involved. The genes are TRBV5-6 and TRBJ1-1; D is unclear. Looked up from germline, CDR1 is SGHDT and CDR2 is YYEEEE. The CDR3 is made up of 12 amino acids. The CDR3 DNA reads as TGTGCCAGCAGCTTCGGCCAGGCTGAAGATTTCTTT. Protein: CASSFGQAEDFF.

The chain employs TRBV28 and TRBJ2-7, with TRBD1 matching 10 bases. Germline CDR1 is MDHEN and CDR2 is SYDVKM. The CDR3 extends over 16 amino acids. After removal of 3 bases from V and 3 bases from J, the junction contained 8 bases not matched to a gene. The CDR3 loop is CASSFDRGLVDYEQYF. The CDR3 DNA sequence: TGTGCCAGCAGTTTCGACAGGGGGCTAGTGGACTACGAGCAGTACTTC.

This chain links TRBV19 with TRBJ2-7; TRBD2 matches 11 bases. The CDR3 contains 17 residues. CDR1 is LNHDA, CDR2 SQIVND, per germline (reference sequence). V trimming: 6 bases; J trimming: 2 bases; junction bases outside the gene matches: 12. Here the CDR3 DNA reads TGTGCCAGTAGCCGCACCCCTGCTAGCGGGAGGACCTACGAGCAGTACTTC. Protein: CASSRTPASGRTYEQYF.

The rearrangement uses TRBV19 and TRBJ2-5; 15 bases fit TRBD2. Germline CDR1 and CDR2: LNHDA and SQIVND (reference sequence). The length of the CDR3 is 21 residues. V was clipped by 5 bases and J by 1 base; unmatched bases: 17. CDR3 bases: TGTGCCAGTAGTGTGGGTTTGGGACTAGCGGGAGGCTTACCCTTCCAAGAGACCCAGTACTTC. This gives the protein CASSVGLGLAGGLPFQETQYF.